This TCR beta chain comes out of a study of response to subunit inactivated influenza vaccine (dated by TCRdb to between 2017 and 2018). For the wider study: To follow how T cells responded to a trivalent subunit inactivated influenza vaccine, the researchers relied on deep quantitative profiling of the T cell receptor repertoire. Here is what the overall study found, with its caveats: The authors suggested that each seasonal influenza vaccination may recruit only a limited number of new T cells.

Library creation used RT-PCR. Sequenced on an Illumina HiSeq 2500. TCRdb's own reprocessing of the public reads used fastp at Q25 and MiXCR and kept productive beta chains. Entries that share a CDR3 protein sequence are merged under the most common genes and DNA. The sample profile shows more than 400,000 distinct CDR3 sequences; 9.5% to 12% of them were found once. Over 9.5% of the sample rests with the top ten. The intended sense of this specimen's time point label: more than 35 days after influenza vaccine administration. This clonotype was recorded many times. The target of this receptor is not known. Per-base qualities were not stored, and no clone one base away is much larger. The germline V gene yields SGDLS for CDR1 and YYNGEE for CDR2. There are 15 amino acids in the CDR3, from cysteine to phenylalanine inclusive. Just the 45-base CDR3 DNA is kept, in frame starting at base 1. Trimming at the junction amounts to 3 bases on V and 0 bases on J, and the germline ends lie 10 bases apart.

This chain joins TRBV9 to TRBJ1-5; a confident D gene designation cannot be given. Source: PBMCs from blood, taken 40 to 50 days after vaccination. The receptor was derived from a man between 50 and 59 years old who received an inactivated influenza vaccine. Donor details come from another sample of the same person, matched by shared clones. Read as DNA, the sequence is TGTGCCAGCAGCGCAAGACCTAATAGCAATCAGCCCCAGCATTTT. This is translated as CASSARPNSNQPQHF.